Below, 11 T cell receptor beta chains from the same sample are listed, as sequenced in a study of blood T cell repertoires in COVID-19 (dated by TCRdb to the early 2020s). The library was obtained by the immunoSEQ multiplex PCR assay. TCRdb stores this immuneACCESS table with in-frame sequences only. Part of the clones is absent; in the studies checked, under half of the shortfall reflects unresolved V genes, and no reason is known for the rest. This sample holds fewer than 250,000 clones; more than 80% were observed only once. The top ten clonotypes cover 1.8% of the sample. The sequenced sample was PBMCs or T cells enriched from blood (not recorded which). These receptors all stem from a man in his 60s who had recovered from COVID-19.

Turning to this clone: This CDR3 is also generated by other DNA sequences in the sample. J is TRBJ2-2 and V is TRBV9, with 8 bases fitting TRBD1. Germline V CDR1 and CDR2: SGDLS, YYNGEE. There are 15 residues in the CDR3. The V gene end was trimmed by 5 bases and the J gene end by 1 base; junction bases not matched to a gene: 4. DNA for the CDR3: TGTGCCAGCAGTACCGGGACAGGGAACACCGGGGAGCTGTTTTTT. Translating gives CASSTGTGNTGELFF.

This clone was picked up a small number of times. The chain uses TRBV3-1 (or the pseudogene TRBV3-2) and TRBJ2-7; tentatively, D is TRBD2 (5 bases). Germline V gives CDR1 LGHDT, CDR2 YNNKEL (reference sequence). The CDR3 is 13 residues long. Trimming pared 1 base from V and 7 bases from J, leaving 11 bases between. The CDR3 DNA is TGTGCCAGCAGCCAAGCTCTAGCACGGGAGCAGTACTTC. It translates to CASSQALAREQYF.

This chain joins TRBV2 and TRBJ2-3; TRBD1 is a possible D gene (7 bases). Germline V gene lookup returns CDR1 SNHLY and CDR2 FYNNEI. The CDR3 contains 14 residues. V lost 6 bases and J lost 4, with 14 bases in between. The CDR3 is CASRPQGGADTQYF. CDR3 in DNA: TGTGCCAGCAGACCGCAGGGGGGCGCAGATACGCAGTATTTT.

The chain links TRBV28 to TRBJ2-1; no clear D. The germline gives CDR1 MDHEN, CDR2 SYDVKM. The CDR3 length is 12 residues. V lost 2 bases to trimming and J lost 6 bases, with 5 bases between them. CDR3 in amino acids: CASSLVLNEQFF. CDR3 in DNA: TGTGCCAGCAGTTTAGTTCTCAATGAGCAGTTCTTC.

V gene TRBV11-2 combines with J gene TRBJ1-6, with 8 bases matching TRBD1. CDR1 is SGHAT and CDR2 is FQNNGV in the germline V gene. CDR3 size: 14 residues. V gave up 5 bases and J gave up 7 bases; unmatched junction bases: 4. The CDR3 loop reads CASSPRTGNSPLHF. CDR3 DNA sequence: TGTGCCAGCAGCCCAAGGACAGGGAATTCACCCCTCCACTTT.

This clone was seen just once. The chain is built from TRBV4-1 and TRBJ1-6, with a tentative D call TRBD1 (5 bases). Trimming shortened V by 0 bases and J by 3 bases, and 12 bases separated the two germline ends. CDR3 length equals 17 residues. Germline V CDR1 and CDR2: MGHRA, YSYEKL. The CDR3 nucleotides are TGCGCCAGCAGCCAAGATGGGGGGGTCCTCTATAATTCACCCCTCCACTTT. Residues: CASSQDGGVLYNSPLHF.

This chain uses TRBV5-6 with TRBJ2-7; 7 positions agree with TRBD1. Trimming at V came to 1 base and at J to 4 bases, leaving 5 bases not matched to a gene. The CDR3 has 14 amino acids. Germline V gives CDR1 SGHDT, CDR2 YYEEEE. The CDR3 DNA reads as TGTGCCAGCAGCTTGCCGACAGGGATTTACGAGCAGTACTTC. This translates into CASSLPTGIYEQYF.

The CDR3 nucleotides read TGTGCCAGCAGCCAAGATAGAGCCACTGAAGCTTTCTTT. It codes for CASSQDRATEAFF. This sequence joins TRBV14 and TRBJ1-1; D unclear. Per germline, CDR1 SGHDN and CDR2 FVKESK. V lost 0 bases, J lost 4 bases, and 6 bases lay in between. CDR3 length equals 13 residues.

The chain recombines TRBV5-6 with TRBJ2-7, with D possibly TRBD1 on 7 matching bases. Germline V gene lookup returns CDR1 SGHDT and CDR2 YYEEEE. V lost 4 bases and J 4 bases, leaving 21 bases between the germline ends. The CDR3 length is 16 residues. CDR3 nucleotide sequence: TGTGCCAGCAGCCAAGAGGGACAGTGGAGGGAATACGAGCAGTACTTC. Protein: CASSQEGQWREYEQYF.

V usage is TRBV18 and J usage is TRBJ1-2; a weak D match, TRBD1 (6 bases). Trimming shortened V by 1 base and J by 0 bases, and 15 bases separated the two germline ends. Germline V CDR1 and CDR2: KGHSH, LQKENI. The CDR3 length is 17 residues. CDR3 DNA: TGTGCCAGCTCACCACGGACTGGACAGTCCGCTAACTATGGCTACACCTTC. It is translated as CASSPRTGQSANYGYTF.

V usage is TRBV12-3 or TRBV12-4 and J usage is TRBJ2-7, with a weak D call TRBD2 (6 bases). This CDR3 spans 12 amino acids. The V and J ends lost 11 bases and 2 bases respectively, with 13 bases between them. The CDR3 bases are TGTGCCTCGCGGGGCAACCCCTACGAGCAGTACTTC. It specifies CASRGNPYEQYF.